This entry is about one TCR beta chain. The target antigen is unknown. TCRdb's copy holds only in-frame clones and misses some; the assay was immunoSEQ multiplex PCR. The sample lists fewer than 200,000 clones, around 92% occurring once. This specimen belongs to a study of T cell responses to AZD1222 COVID-19 vaccine. General observations from the study: Just five to seven people given AZD1222 tested seropositive at baseline. Dominant CD4 TCR responses targeted spike regions 160-218 and 743-854. Possibly, clonal diversity was underestimated; donors were largely white British and included more females.

The TCR was taken from an adult in good health. The specimen comprised peripheral blood, sampled on day 0 of MenACWY control vaccination.

The DNA of the CDR3 is TGCAGCGTCCGCCGGGACAGAGTTAACACTGAAGCTTTCTTT. Translating it yields CSVRRDRVNTEAFF. The V gene is TRBV29-1, the J gene TRBJ1-1, with 7 bases lining up with TRBD1. The CDR3 has 14 amino acids. From germline, CDR1 is SQVTM and CDR2 ANQGSEA. Unmatched junction bases numbered 9, after V lost 6 bases and J lost 2 bases.